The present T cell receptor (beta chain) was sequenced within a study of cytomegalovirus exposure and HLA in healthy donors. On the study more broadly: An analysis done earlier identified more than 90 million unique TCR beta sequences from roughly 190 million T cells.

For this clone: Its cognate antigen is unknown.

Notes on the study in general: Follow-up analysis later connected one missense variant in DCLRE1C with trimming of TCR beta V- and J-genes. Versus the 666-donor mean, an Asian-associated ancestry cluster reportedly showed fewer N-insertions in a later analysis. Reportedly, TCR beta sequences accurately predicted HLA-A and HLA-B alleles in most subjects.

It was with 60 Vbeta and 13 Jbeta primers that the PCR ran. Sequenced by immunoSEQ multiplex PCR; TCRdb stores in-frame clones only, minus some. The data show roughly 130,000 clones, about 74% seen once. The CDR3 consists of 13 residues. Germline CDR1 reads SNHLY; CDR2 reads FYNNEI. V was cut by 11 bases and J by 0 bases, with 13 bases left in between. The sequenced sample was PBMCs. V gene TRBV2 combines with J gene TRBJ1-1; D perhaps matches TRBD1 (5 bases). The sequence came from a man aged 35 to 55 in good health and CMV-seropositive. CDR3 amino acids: CASGGGLNTEAFF. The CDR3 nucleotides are TGTGCCTCCGGGGGAGGTCTGAACACTGAAGCTTTCTTT.